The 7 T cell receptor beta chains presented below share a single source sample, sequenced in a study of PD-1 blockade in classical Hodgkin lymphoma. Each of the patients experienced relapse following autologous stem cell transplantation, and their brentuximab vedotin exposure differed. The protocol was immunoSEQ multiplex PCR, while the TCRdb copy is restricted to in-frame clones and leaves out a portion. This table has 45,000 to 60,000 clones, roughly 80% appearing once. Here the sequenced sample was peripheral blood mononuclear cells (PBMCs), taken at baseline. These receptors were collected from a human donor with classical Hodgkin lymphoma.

CDR3 in DNA: TGTGCCAGCTCACCACCGGGTGGACTTACCTTCTCTGGGGCCAACGTCCTGACTTTC. It codes for CASSPPGGLTFSGANVLTF. V and J are TRBV18 and TRBJ2-6; perhaps TRBD2 as D (5 bases). The CDR3 is 19 residues long. Trimming pared 0 bases from V and 0 bases from J, leaving 15 bases between. Germline CDR1 KGHSH, CDR2 LQKENI.

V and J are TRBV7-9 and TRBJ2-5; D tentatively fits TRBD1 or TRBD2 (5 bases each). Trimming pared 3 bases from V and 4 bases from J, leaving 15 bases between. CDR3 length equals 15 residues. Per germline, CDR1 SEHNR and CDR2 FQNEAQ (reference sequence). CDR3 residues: CASSLGRSGAETQYF. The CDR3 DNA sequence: TGTGCCAGCAGCTTGGGACGGAGCGGAGCAGAGACCCAGTACTTC.

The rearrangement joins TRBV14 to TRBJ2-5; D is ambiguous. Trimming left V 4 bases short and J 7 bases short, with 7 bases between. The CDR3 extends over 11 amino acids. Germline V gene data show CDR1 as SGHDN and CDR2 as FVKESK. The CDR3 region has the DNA TGTGCCAGCAGCCTATTGGGGACCCAGTACTTC. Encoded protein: CASSLLGTQYF. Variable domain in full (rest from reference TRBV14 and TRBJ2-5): EAGVTQFPSHSVIEKGQTVTLRCDPISGHDNLYWYRRVMGKEIKFLLHFVKESKQDESGMPNNRFLAERTGGTYSTLKVQPAELEDSGVYFCASSLLGTQYFGPGTRLLVL.

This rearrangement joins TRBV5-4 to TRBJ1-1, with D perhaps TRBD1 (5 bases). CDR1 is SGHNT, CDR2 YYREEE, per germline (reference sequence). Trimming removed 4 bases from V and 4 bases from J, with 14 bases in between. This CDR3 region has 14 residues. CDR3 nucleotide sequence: TGTGCCAGCAGCGGGGTCCCGGGGGTCACTGAAGCTTTCTTT. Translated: CASSGVPGVTEAFF.

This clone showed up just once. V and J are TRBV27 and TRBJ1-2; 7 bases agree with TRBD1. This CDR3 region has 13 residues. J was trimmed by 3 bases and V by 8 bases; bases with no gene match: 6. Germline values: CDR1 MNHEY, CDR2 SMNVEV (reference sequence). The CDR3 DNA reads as TGTGCCAGCTCCGACAGGGTCGACTATGGCTACACCTTC. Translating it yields CASSDRVDYGYTF.

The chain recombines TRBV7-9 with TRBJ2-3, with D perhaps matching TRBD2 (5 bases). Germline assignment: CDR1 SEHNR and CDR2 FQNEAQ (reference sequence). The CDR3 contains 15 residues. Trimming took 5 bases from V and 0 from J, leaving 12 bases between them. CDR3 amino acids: CASSPSGISTDTQYF. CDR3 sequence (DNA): TGTGCCAGCAGCCCCAGCGGAATCAGCACAGATACGCAGTATTTT. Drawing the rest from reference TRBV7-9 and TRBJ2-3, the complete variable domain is DTGVSQNPRHKITKRGQNVTFRCDPISEHNRLYWYRQTLGQGPEFLTYFQNEAQLEKSRLLSDRFSAERPKGSFSTLEIQRTEQGDSAMYLCASSPSGISTDTQYFGPGTRLTVL.

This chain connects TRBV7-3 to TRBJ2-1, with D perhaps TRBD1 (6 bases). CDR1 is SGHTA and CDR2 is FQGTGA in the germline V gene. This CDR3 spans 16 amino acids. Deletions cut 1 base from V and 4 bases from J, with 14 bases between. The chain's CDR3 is CASSLIGTGIYNEQFF. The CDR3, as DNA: TGTGCCAGCAGCTTAATTGGTACAGGGATTTACAATGAGCAGTTCTTC. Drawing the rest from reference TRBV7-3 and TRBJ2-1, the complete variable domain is GAGVSQTPSNKVTEKGKYVELRCDPISGHTALYWYRQSLGQGPEFLIYFQGTGAADDSGLPNDRFFAVRPEGSVSTLKIQRTERGDSAVYLCASSLIGTGIYNEQFFGPGTRLTVL.